This passage covers 27 T cell receptor beta chains from one sample sequenced in a study of CDR3 diversity in severe acne. TCRdb re-called the PCR reads through MiXCR, storing one row per CDR3 protein. This table has approximately 80,000 distinct CDR3 sequences, around 53% appearing once. The sample comprised blood. Every receptor here comes from a male donor in good health, without acne.

The V and J genes are TRBV6-5 and TRBJ2-7; TRBD1 agrees at 10 bases. Germline trimming cut 6 bases from V and 6 bases from J; bases unmatched to any gene: 8. Germline V gene data show CDR1 as MNHEY and CDR2 as SVGAGI. The length of the CDR3 is 14 residues. CDR3 sequence: CASRRDRGGGEQYF. CDR3 bases: TGTGCCAGCAGACGGGACAGGGGCGGGGGCGAGCAGTACTTC.

This clonotype was detected many times. The chain links TRBV14 to TRBJ2-1; D ambiguous. Germline V lookup: CDR1 SGHDN, CDR2 FVKESK. With 1 base removed from V and 9 bases from J, the gap between germline ends came to 4 bases. The CDR3 has 11 amino acids. Written as DNA, the CDR3 is TGTGCCAGCAGCCAAGCTACTGAGCAGTTCTTC. This codes for CASSQATEQFF.

This clonotype is labeled medium-sized. V usage is TRBV20-1 and J usage is TRBJ2-7, with 7 bases identical to TRBD2. This CDR3 has 15 residues. Germline V gene data show CDR1 as DFQATT and CDR2 as SNEGSKA (reference sequence). The V segment lost 0 bases and the J segment 3 bases; nucleotides outside the gene matches: 8. CDR3 loop: CSARDHEGLFYEQYF. The CDR3, as DNA: TGCAGTGCTAGAGATCATGAGGGACTATTCTACGAGCAGTACTTC.

This clonotype has a count of ten or more. This chain joins TRBV4-1 and TRBJ1-1; a possible D gene is TRBD1 (5 bases). With 1 base removed from V and 6 bases from J, the gap between germline ends came to 12 bases. CDR1 and CDR2 from the germline V gene are MGHRA and YSYEKL. The CDR3 extends over 14 amino acids. The CDR3 loop is CASSQVGGSAEAFF. CDR3 nucleotide sequence: TGCGCCAGCAGCCAAGTTGGGGGGAGCGCTGAAGCTTTCTTT.

The J gene is TRBJ2-7, the V gene TRBV14, with TRBD1 matching over 9 bases. Germline values: CDR1 SGHDN, CDR2 FVKESK. This CDR3 has 14 residues. Germline trimming cut 4 bases from V and 3 bases from J; bases unmatched to any gene: 4. Here the CDR3 DNA reads TGTGCCAGCAGCCGACCGGGACAGGGCTACGAGCAGTACTTC. Protein product: CASSRPGQGYEQYF.

In its sample, this clonotype was seen many times. The chain recombines TRBV7-8 with TRBJ1-5, with D possibly matching TRBD1 (5 bases). V gave up 5 bases and J gave up 2 bases, with 16 bases separating them. The V gene's germline CDR1 is SGHVS and CDR2 FQNEAQ. This CDR3 comprises 16 residues. The CDR3 nucleotides read TGTGCCAGCAGCCCCCGGGACCCGCCGGGCAATCAGCCCCAGCATTTT. It encodes CASSPRDPPGNQPQHF.

This clonotype was found a few times. The chain has TRBV20-1 and TRBJ2-7, with a tentative D call TRBD2 (5 bases). Germline lookup yields CDR1 DFQATT and CDR2 SNEGSKA (reference sequence). Trimming stripped 2 bases from V and 5 bases from J, with 16 bases between. This CDR3 is built from 14 residues. CDR3 sequence: CSARLAAFGDEQYF. Here the CDR3 DNA reads TGCAGTGCTAGATTGGCCGCCTTCGGGGACGAGCAGTACTTC.

This chain joins TRBV6-1 and TRBJ1-6; 7 positions agree with TRBD1. The V segment lost 4 bases and the J segment 4 bases; nucleotides outside the gene matches: 4. The CDR3 length is 15 residues. Germline CDR1 MNHNS, CDR2 SASEGT. The CDR3 loop is CASSAGQNYNSPLHF. CDR3 DNA: TGTGCCAGCAGTGCGGGACAGAATTATAATTCACCCCTCCACTTT.

V is TRBV5-1 and J is TRBJ1-1, with D tentatively TRBD1 (5 bases). V was cut by 2 bases and J by 5 bases, with 10 bases left in between. Germline V CDR1 and CDR2: SGHRS, YFSETQ. The CDR3 is 13 amino acids. In DNA, the CDR3 is TGCGCCAGCAGCTTCGAGGGGTATACTGAAGCTTTCTTT. Amino acids: CASSFEGYTEAFF.

The chain employs TRBV25-1 and TRBJ1-2; 8 nucleotides line up with TRBD1. V was pared by 5 bases and J by 7 bases, with 9 bases of the junction left unmatched. The CDR3 spans 14 residues. Germline lookup yields CDR1 MGHDK and CDR2 SYGVNS. CDR3: CASSTGQGKGGYTF. CDR3 DNA sequence: TGTGCCAGCAGTACAGGACAGGGAAAGGGTGGCTACACCTTC.

This clonotype was seen a few times. The J gene is TRBJ2-7, the V gene TRBV2, with 10 bases identical to TRBD1. V shed 0 bases, J shed 2 bases, and the junction held 4 bases outside the gene matches. CDR1 and CDR2 from the germline V gene are SNHLY and FYNNEI. The CDR3 loop spans 16 amino acids. CDR3 sequence reads: CASSEATGTGAYEQYF. CDR3 sequence (DNA): TGTGCCAGCAGTGAAGCGACCGGGACAGGGGCCTACGAGCAGTACTTC.

Ten or more counts support this clonotype. The chain is built from TRBV11-2 and TRBJ2-7, with 7 positions matching TRBD1. Unmatched junction bases numbered 11, after V lost 5 bases and J lost 1 base. The CDR3 has 16 residues. Germline V gene data show CDR1 as SGHAT and CDR2 as FQNNGV. CDR3 bases: TGTGCCAGCAGCCCAATCCTCAGACAGGGTTCCTACGAGCAGTACTTC. It yields the protein CASSPILRQGSYEQYF.

Comments on this clonotype: Sequence at one end of the junction differs from germline and may be a read error. This chain uses TRBV7-9 with TRBJ1-4, with 10 bases aligning to TRBD1. The CDR3 has 15 amino acids. The V gene's germline CDR1 is SEHNR and CDR2 FQNEAQ (reference sequence). CDR3 region: CASGLGGQGNEKLFF. CDR3 coding DNA: TGTGCCAGCGGCTTAGGGGGACAGGGGAATGAAAAACTGTTTTTT.

The V and J genes are TRBV30 and TRBJ1-1; D ambiguous. CDR3 length: 13 residues. Trimming took off 7 bases at V and 2 bases at J, with 14 bases between the two ends. CDR1 and CDR2 from the germline V gene are GTSNPN and SVGIG (reference sequence). Here the CDR3 DNA reads TGTGCCTCCCCCAGCGACTCTAACACTGAAGCTTTCTTT. It codes for CASPSDSNTEAFF. Full variable domain (outside the CDR3, taken from reference TRBV30 and TRBJ1-1): SQTIHQWPATLVQPVGSPLSLECTVEGTSNPNLYWYRQAAGRGLQLLFYSVGIGQISSEVPQNLSASRPQDRQFILSSKKLLLSDSGFYLCASPSDSNTEAFFGQGTRLTVV.

The rearrangement links TRBV2 to TRBJ2-3, with TRBD2 identical over 10 bases. Losses at the gene ends were 6 bases for V and 1 base for J; bases not matched to a gene: 1. Germline CDR1 SNHLY, CDR2 FYNNEI. This CDR3 is 14 amino acids long. The CDR3, as DNA: TGTGCCAGCAGCGGGACTAGCGGCACAGATACGCAGTATTTT. It codes for CASSGTSGTDTQYF.

This clonotype came up many times. The chain joins TRBV2 to TRBJ1-6; D not resolved. V was pared by 6 bases and J by 7 bases, with 7 bases between. The CDR3 covers 12 residues. Germline CDR1 and CDR2: SNHLY and FYNNEI. The CDR3 region has the DNA TGTGCCAGCAGCCACACCAATTCACCCCTCCACTTT. Translated, it gives CASSHTNSPLHF.

This clonotype was counted only a few times. The chain recombines TRBV5-5 with TRBJ2-6; tentatively, D is TRBD1 or TRBD2 (5 bases each). The CDR3 covers 15 residues. Germline-derived CDR1 and CDR2 are SGHKS and YYEKEE (reference sequence). The V gene lost 5 bases and the J gene lost 2 bases, with 11 bases spanning the gap. CDR3 in amino acids: CASRGRGAGANVLTF. In DNA, the CDR3 is TGTGCCAGCAGGGGTAGGGGAGCTGGGGCCAACGTCCTGACTTTC.

At least ten counts were recorded for this clonotype. This chain joins TRBV2 and TRBJ1-2; 7 nucleotides line up with TRBD1. J lost 3 bases, V lost 3 bases, and 4 bases had no gene match. Germline V lookup: CDR1 SNHLY, CDR2 FYNNEI. The CDR3 is 14 residues long. The CDR3 coding sequence is TGTGCCAGCAGTGAGGGGACAGCTTACTATGGCTACACCTTC. Translating gives CASSEGTAYYGYTF.

This clonotype was recorded at least ten times. This chain joins TRBV9 and TRBJ2-3; 10 bases map to TRBD2. Germline V gene sequence: CDR1 SGDLS, CDR2 YYNGEE. The length of the CDR3 is 18 residues. Unmatched junction bases numbered 14, after V lost 4 bases and J lost 3 bases. CDR3 amino acids: CASSRLRQGLARTDTQYF. CDR3 sequence (DNA): TGTGCCAGCAGCAGGCTGAGACAGGGACTAGCGAGGACAGATACGCAGTATTTT.

A word on this clonotype: At one of its ends the junction is not consistent with the germline gene, which may arise from a read error. The V call is TRBV20-1, the J call TRBJ1-6; D is possibly TRBD1 (5 bases). The CDR3 extends over 14 amino acids. Germline V gene data show CDR1 as DFQATT and CDR2 as SNEGSKA (reference sequence). The CDR3 coding sequence is TGCAGTGCCAGTCGGGAGTCCTATTATTGGGGGGGGGGGTTT. Its protein is CSASRESYYWGGGF.

The chain couples TRBV19 to TRBJ1-1, with a possible D match to TRBD1 (5 bases). V was trimmed by 3 bases and J by 5 bases, leaving 16 bases between them. The germline gives CDR1 LNHDA, CDR2 SQIVND (reference sequence). CDR3 length: 15 residues. DNA of the CDR3: TGTGCCAGTAGTATCCCCGGGGGTTTGGGTACTGAAGCTTTCTTT. Amino acid sequence: CASSIPGGLGTEAFF.

J is TRBJ2-6 and V is TRBV9; 7 nucleotides align to TRBD1. The CDR3 extends over 18 amino acids. CDR1 is SGDLS and CDR2 is YYNGEE in the germline V gene. Trimming took 0 bases from V and 3 from J; bases not matched to a gene: 9. The CDR3 loop reads CASSVARGGRDGANVLTF. The DNA of the CDR3 is TGTGCCAGCAGCGTAGCTCGAGGGGGCAGGGATGGGGCCAACGTCCTGACTTTC.

The table lists this clonotype with many counts. The chain employs TRBV11-2 and TRBJ1-1; D not certain. V lost 4 bases, J lost 2 bases, and 8 bases lay in between. CDR3 length: 13 amino acids. Germline assignment: CDR1 SGHAT and CDR2 FQNNGV. DNA for the CDR3: TGTGCCAGCAGCTCCGAAATCAACACTGAAGCTTTCTTT. This gives the protein CASSSEINTEAFF.

This clonotype was found many times. The V and J genes are TRBV20-1 and TRBJ1-2; no clear D. Looked up from germline, CDR1 is DFQATT and CDR2 is SNEGSKA (reference sequence). V lost 8 bases to trimming and J lost 1 base, with 11 bases between them. The CDR3 spans 12 residues. CDR3 in DNA: TGCAGTCCGTTCCTTATTAACTATGGCTACACCTTC. The encoded protein is CSPFLINYGYTF.

This clonotype was detected many times. V usage is TRBV9 and J usage is TRBJ1-2; D is uncertain. V was pared by 0 bases and J by 1 base, with 10 bases between. Per germline, CDR1 SGDLS and CDR2 YYNGEE. The CDR3 has 15 amino acids. The DNA for the CDR3 is TGTGCCAGCAGCGTAGCGACACATGTTAACTATGGCTACACCTTC. Amino acid sequence: CASSVATHVNYGYTF.

The CDR3 DNA reads as TGTGCCAGCTTAAAGCGGGCGGGAGTTTCTTGGGAGCAGTACTTC. Encoded protein: CASLKRAGVSWEQYF. The chain has TRBV18 and TRBJ2-7, with 7 positions matching TRBD2. The length of the CDR3 is 15 residues. With 7 bases clipped from V and 7 bases from J, the junction kept 16 bases outside the gene matches. CDR1 is KGHSH, CDR2 LQKENI, per germline.

This clonotype counts as medium-sized. This sequence joins TRBV7-8 and TRBJ2-3; tentative D call: TRBD2 (7 bases). The CDR3 sequence is 16 residues long. V lost 4 bases and J 4 bases, leaving 18 bases between the germline ends. Germline V gene sequence: CDR1 SGHVS, CDR2 FQNEAQ. In DNA form, the CDR3 reads TGTGCCAGCAGCTCCTATTCTACAGGGAGGGCAGATACGCAGTATTTT. It codes for CASSSYSTGRADTQYF.